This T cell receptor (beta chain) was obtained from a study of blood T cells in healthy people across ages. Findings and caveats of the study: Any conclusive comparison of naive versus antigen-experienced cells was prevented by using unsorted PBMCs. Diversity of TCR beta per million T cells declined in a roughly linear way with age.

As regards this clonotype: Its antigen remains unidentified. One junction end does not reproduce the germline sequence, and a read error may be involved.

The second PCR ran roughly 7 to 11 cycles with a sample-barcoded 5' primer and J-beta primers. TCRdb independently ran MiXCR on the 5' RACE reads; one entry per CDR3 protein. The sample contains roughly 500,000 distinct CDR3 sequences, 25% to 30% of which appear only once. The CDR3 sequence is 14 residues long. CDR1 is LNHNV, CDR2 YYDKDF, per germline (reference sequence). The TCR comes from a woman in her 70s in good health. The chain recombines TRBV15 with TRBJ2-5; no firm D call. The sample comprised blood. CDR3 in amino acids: CATSKSQIQEAQYF. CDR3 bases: TGTGCCACCAGCAAATCACAAATCCAAGAGGCCCAGTACTTC.